The 18 T cell receptor beta chains listed next were all sequenced from one sample in a study of T cell repertoires and Cas9 in healthy adults. Produced via immunoSEQ multiplex PCR; TCRdb's table is partial and in-frame only. This sample has some 20,000 clones, with about 89% found just once. Sequenced input: CD4+ effector T cells (CD127+, CD25-, CD137-, CD154-) from PBMCs; culture status not recorded. Source of these receptors: a human donor in good health.

The V and J genes are TRBV28 and TRBJ2-3, with 7 bases matching TRBD1. Germline V lookup: CDR1 MDHEN, CDR2 SYDVKM. The CDR3 has 11 amino acids. Losses at the gene ends were 10 bases for V and 3 bases for J; bases not matched to a gene: 1. CDR3 amino acids: CAIQGTDTQYF. The CDR3 region has the DNA TGTGCCATACAGGGGACAGATACGCAGTATTTT.

This clone was observed a single time. The chain couples TRBV10-3 to TRBJ2-1; 7 nucleotides agree with TRBD1. Germline lookup yields CDR1 ENHRY and CDR2 SYGVKD. The CDR3 loop spans 14 amino acids. Trimming removed 10 bases from V and 0 bases from J; junction bases left unmatched: 6. The CDR3 here is CASRDSDSYNEQFF. DNA of the CDR3: TGTGCCAGCCGGGACAGCGACTCCTACAATGAGCAGTTCTTC.

The count of this clone is one. V and J are TRBV27 and TRBJ2-7, with D uncertain. From germline, CDR1 is MNHEY and CDR2 SMNVEV (reference sequence). The CDR3 spans 11 residues. With 3 bases removed from V and 2 bases from J, the gap between germline ends came to 2 bases. As DNA, the CDR3 is TGTGCCAGCAGTTTCCCCTACGAGCAGTACTTC. Protein: CASSFPYEQYF.

This chain joins TRBV6-1 and TRBJ1-1, with D perhaps matching TRBD1 (6 bases). V lost 5 bases and J lost 1, with 8 bases in between. The CDR3 contains 13 residues. Per the germline V gene, CDR1 is MNHNS and CDR2 is SASEGT. CDR3 sequence reads: CASSWGQNTEAFF. The CDR3 DNA sequence: TGTGCCAGCAGTTGGGGACAGAACACTGAAGCTTTCTTT.

This clone occurred a few times. The rearrangement joins TRBV6-1 to TRBJ1-4; 8 nucleotides line up with TRBD1. This CDR3 is 14 amino acids long. Unmatched junction bases numbered 8, after V lost 7 bases and J lost 7 bases. Germline V gene sequence: CDR1 MNHNS, CDR2 SASEGT. The CDR3 spells CASKSGTGVEKLFF. In nucleotides, the CDR3 is TGTGCCAGCAAAAGCGGGACAGGAGTTGAAAAACTGTTTTTT.

The genes are TRBV4-2 and TRBJ2-2; the D is unclear. Germline V gene data show CDR1 as LGHNA and CDR2 as YNFKEQ. The CDR3 totals 15 residues. V was shortened by 4 bases and J by 4 bases, with 13 bases between the two germline ends. The CDR3 coding sequence is TGTGCCAGCAGCCCCACCGGACGGTTCACCGGGGAGCTGTTTTTT. Translated: CASSPTGRFTGELFF.

This CDR3 is CASSLVTGLGAKNIQYF. The CDR3 nucleotides read TGTGCCAGCAGCCTCGTAACAGGTCTCGGTGCCAAAAACATTCAGTACTTC. The J gene is TRBJ2-4, the V gene TRBV7-2, with a possible D match to TRBD1 (5 bases). Germline V gene data show CDR1 as SGHTA and CDR2 as FQGNSA. There are 17 residues in the CDR3. Trimming removed 5 bases from V and 1 base from J, with 18 bases in between.

The V call is TRBV6-5, the J call TRBJ1-2, with 7 bases aligning to TRBD1. The V gene's germline CDR1 is MNHEY and CDR2 SVGAGI. The CDR3 has 15 amino acids. Losses at the gene ends were 6 bases for V and 4 bases for J; bases not matched to a gene: 11. CDR3 residues: CASSPQTGFGYGYTF. CDR3 coding DNA: TGTGCCAGCAGCCCCCAGACAGGGTTTGGCTATGGCTACACCTTC.

The chain recombines TRBV11-2 with TRBJ2-1; D is unresolved. The CDR3 runs 13 residues. Trimming removed 1 base at V and 4 bases at J, with 5 bases between. Germline values: CDR1 SGHAT, CDR2 FQNNGV. The CDR3 DNA is TGTGCCAGCAGCTTAGGACTTTACAATGAGCAGTTCTTC. Its protein product is CASSLGLYNEQFF.

This chain uses TRBV6-1 with TRBJ2-5; 10 nucleotides agree with TRBD2. V was pared by 5 bases and J by 4 bases, with 4 bases of the junction left unmatched. Germline V gene lookup returns CDR1 MNHNS and CDR2 SASEGT. The CDR3 totals 14 residues. The chain's CDR3 is CASSSGGAGETQYF. DNA for the CDR3: TGTGCCAGCAGTAGCGGGGGGGCTGGAGAGACCCAGTACTTC.

V usage is TRBV11-2 and J usage is TRBJ2-1; D perhaps matches TRBD1 (5 bases). The CDR3 extends over 15 amino acids. The germline V and J ends were trimmed by 0 bases and 12 bases, with 18 bases remaining between them. CDR1 and CDR2 (germline): SGHAT, FQNNGV. CDR3 in amino acids: CASSLDPINRGWQFF. CDR3 sequence (DNA): TGTGCCAGCAGCTTAGATCCCATCAATAGGGGTTGGCAGTTCTTC. The full variable domain, its missing parts supplied by reference TRBV11-2 and TRBJ2-1, is EAGVAQSPRYKIIEKRQSVAFWCNPISGHATLYWYQQILGQGPKLLIQFQNNGVVDDSQLPKDRFSAERLKGVDSTLKIQPAKLEDSAVYLCASSLDPINRGWQFFGPGTRLTVL.

The table lists this clone with a few counts. The chain carries TRBV11-1 and TRBJ2-2; 7 nucleotides align to TRBD2. This CDR3 comprises 17 residues. Germline V gene lookup returns CDR1 SGHAT and CDR2 FQDESV (reference sequence). The junction had 15 bases not matched to a gene; V was cut back by 6 bases and J by 5 bases. The CDR3 nucleotides read TGTGCCAGCAGGAATACAAACCGGGACTACCAAACCGGGGAGCTGTTTTTT. Protein sequence: CASRNTNRDYQTGELFF.

The chain links TRBV5-1 to TRBJ1-2, with D unresolved. The CDR3 is 13 residues long. Germline values: CDR1 SGHRS, CDR2 YFSETQ. The V end lost 2 bases, the J end lost 7 bases, and 12 bases lay between the germline ends. The CDR3 spells CASSFSQVFGYTF. As DNA, the CDR3 is TGCGCCAGCAGCTTCTCTCAGGTTTTTGGCTACACCTTC.

The count of this clone is one. J is TRBJ2-1 and V is TRBV5-1, with 7 positions matching TRBD2. The V gene end was trimmed by 1 base and the J gene end by 2 bases; junction bases not matched to a gene: 6. Germline V gives CDR1 SGHRS, CDR2 YFSETQ. This CDR3 is built from 16 residues. DNA of the CDR3: TGCGCCAGCAGCTTGTCGAGCGGGGCAACCTACAATGAGCAGTTCTTC. Translating gives CASSLSSGATYNEQFF.

This chain uses TRBV11-2 with TRBJ2-7, with D possibly TRBD2 on 6 matching bases. Germline V CDR1 and CDR2: SGHAT, FQNNGV. This CDR3 is built from 13 residues. Trimming left V 3 bases short and J 6 bases short, with 12 bases between. The CDR3 protein is CASSLGLAGEQYF. For the CDR3, the DNA is TGTGCCAGCAGCTTGGGACTCGCGGGCGAGCAGTACTTC.

The rearrangement joins TRBV11-2 to TRBJ2-5; possibly TRBD1 for D (5 bases). V dropped 3 bases and J dropped 3 bases, with 8 bases sitting between them. CDR3 size: 13 residues. Germline-derived CDR1 and CDR2 are SGHAT and FQNNGV. The CDR3 protein is CASSFETEETQYF. CDR3 sequence (DNA): TGTGCCAGCAGCTTCGAGACAGAAGAGACCCAGTACTTC.

CDR3 sequence reads: CASSIPRGLELFF. DNA for the CDR3: TGTGCCAGCAGTATACCCAGGGGTTTGGAGCTGTTTTTT. The chain couples TRBV28 to TRBJ2-2; the D gene is possibly TRBD1 (6 bases). V lost 5 bases and J lost 10, with 14 bases in between. In germline, CDR1 is MDHEN, CDR2 SYDVKM. The CDR3 sequence is 13 residues long.

The chain joins TRBV7-9 to TRBJ2-7; tentative D call: TRBD2 (6 bases). The length of the CDR3 is 14 residues. The V end lost 2 bases, the J end lost 3 bases, and 11 bases lay between the germline ends. Germline V gene data show CDR1 as SEHNR and CDR2 as FQNEAQ (reference sequence). The CDR3 DNA reads as TGTGCCAGCAGCTTAATCGCGCGGGGCTACGAGCAGTACTTC. Protein: CASSLIARGYEQYF. The full variable domain, rest sourced from reference TRBV7-9 and TRBJ2-7, is DTGVSQNPRHKITKRGQNVTFRCDPISEHNRLYWYRQTLGQGPEFLTYFQNEAQLEKSRLLSDRFSAERPKGSFSTLEIQRTEQGDSAMYLCASSLIARGYEQYFGPGTRLTVT.